This TCR beta chain was recovered during a study of follicular helper T cells after annual influenza vaccination. The time point denotes: 2014-2015 season, pre-vaccination. Clones were sequenced by immunoSEQ multiplex PCR, and TCRdb holds only the in-frame ones, with some missing. The sample has approximately 30,000 clones, roughly 80% seen once. This CDR3 comprises 15 residues. Losses at the gene ends were 3 bases for V and 4 bases for J; bases not matched to a gene: 9. The V gene's germline CDR1 is SGHDN and CDR2 FVKESK. The V gene is TRBV14, the J gene TRBJ2-7; TRBD2 matches at 7 bases. Sample: CXCR5+ CD38- circulating T follicular helper cells from blood, taken on the day of influenza vaccination. As for subset: circulating Tfh, non-naive CD4+CXCR5+PD-1+ (ICOS+CD38+ or ICOS-CD38-). This clonotype originated in an adult who received the influenza vaccine. For the CDR3, the DNA is TGTGCCAGCAGCCAGGGACGGGCGGGAGTGTACGAGCAGTACTTC. The encoded protein is CASSQGRAGVYEQYF. Using reference TRBV14 and TRBJ2-7 for the parts outside the CDR3, the full variable domain is EAGVTQFPSHSVIEKGQTVTLRCDPISGHDNLYWYRRVMGKEIKFLLHFVKESKQDESGMPNNRFLAERTGGTYSTLKVQPAELEDSGVYFCASSQGRAGVYEQYFGPGTRLTVT.